This TCR beta chain is from a study of T cells in Graves' hyperthyroidism and ophthalmopathy. General study findings and limits: A 13 V-J signature model discriminated ophthalmopathy versus stable hyperthyroidism.

Amplification yielded TCR beta CDR3 regions, with RNA transcripts as the source. The HTBI set primed first-round TCR CDR3 RT-PCR. TCRdb analysed the multiplex PCR reads with MiXCR anew, one entry per CDR3 protein. The sample includes roughly 500,000 distinct CDR3 sequences, about 45% of them seen just once. Looked up from germline, CDR1 is SGHRS and CDR2 is YFSETQ. This CDR3 has 15 residues. Trimming removed 1 base from V and 5 bases from J, with 15 bases in between. Of note for this clonotype: Its specificity is unknown.

The receptor's source is an adult woman with Graves' disease, either hyperthyroidism or ophthalmopathy (not recorded which). Sequenced input: peripheral blood or thyroid tissue (not recorded which). The V gene is TRBV5-1, the J gene TRBJ2-5, with a tentative D call TRBD2 (5 bases). The chain's CDR3 is CASSLTPRGEETQYF. CDR3 sequence (DNA): TGCGCCAGCAGCTTGACCCCCCGGGGAGAGGAGACCCAGTACTTC.